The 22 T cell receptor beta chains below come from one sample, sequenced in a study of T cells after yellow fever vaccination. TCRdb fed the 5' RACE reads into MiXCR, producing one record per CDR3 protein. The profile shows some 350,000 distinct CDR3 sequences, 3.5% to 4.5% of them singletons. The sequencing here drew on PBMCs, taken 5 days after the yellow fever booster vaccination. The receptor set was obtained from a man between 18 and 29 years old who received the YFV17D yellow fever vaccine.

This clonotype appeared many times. The CDR3 sequence: CASSSYSNTGELFF. CDR3 coding DNA: TGTGCCAGCAGCTCGTACAGCAACACCGGGGAGCTGTTTTTT. The chain joins TRBV7-3 to TRBJ2-2, with unresolved D. The CDR3 totals 14 residues. CDR1 and CDR2 (germline): SGHTA, FQGTGA. V lost 4 bases to trimming and J lost 2 bases, with 8 bases between them.

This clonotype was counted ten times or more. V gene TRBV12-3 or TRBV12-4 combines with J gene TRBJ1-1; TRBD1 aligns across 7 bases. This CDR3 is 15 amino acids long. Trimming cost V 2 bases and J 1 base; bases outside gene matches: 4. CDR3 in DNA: TGTGCCAGCAGTTTACCGGGACAGACGAACACTGAAGCTTTCTTT. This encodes CASSLPGQTNTEAFF.

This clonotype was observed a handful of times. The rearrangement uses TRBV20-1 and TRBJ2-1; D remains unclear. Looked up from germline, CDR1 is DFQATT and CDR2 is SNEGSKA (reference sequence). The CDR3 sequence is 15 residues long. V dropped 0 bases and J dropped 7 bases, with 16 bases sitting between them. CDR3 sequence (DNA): TGCAGTGCTAGAGATGCCGTTTACGGTGGAAATGAGCAGTTCTTC. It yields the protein CSARDAVYGGNEQFF.

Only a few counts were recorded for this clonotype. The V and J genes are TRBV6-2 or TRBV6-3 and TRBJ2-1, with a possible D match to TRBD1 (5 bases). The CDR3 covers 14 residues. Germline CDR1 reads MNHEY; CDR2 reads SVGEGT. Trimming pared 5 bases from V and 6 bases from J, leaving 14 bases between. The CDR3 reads CASSLGPAANEQFF. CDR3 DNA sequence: TGTGCCAGCAGTCTGGGGCCCGCGGCCAATGAGCAGTTCTTC.

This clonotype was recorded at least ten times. This chain's CDR3 is CASSPGFYNEQFF. The CDR3 DNA reads as TGTGCCAGCAGTCCAGGCTTTTACAATGAGCAGTTCTTC. J is TRBJ2-1 and V is TRBV2; D gene ambiguous. This CDR3 has 13 amino acids. CDR1 is SNHLY and CDR2 is FYNNEI in the germline V gene. Trimming removed 5 bases at V and 4 bases at J, with 9 bases between.

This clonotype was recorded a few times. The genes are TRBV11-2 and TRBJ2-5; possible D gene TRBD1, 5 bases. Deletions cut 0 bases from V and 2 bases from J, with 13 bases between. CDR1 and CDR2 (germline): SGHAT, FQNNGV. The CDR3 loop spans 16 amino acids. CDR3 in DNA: TGTGCCAGCAGCTTAGAGGGGCAGACCCAGCAAGAGACCCAGTACTTC. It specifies CASSLEGQTQQETQYF.

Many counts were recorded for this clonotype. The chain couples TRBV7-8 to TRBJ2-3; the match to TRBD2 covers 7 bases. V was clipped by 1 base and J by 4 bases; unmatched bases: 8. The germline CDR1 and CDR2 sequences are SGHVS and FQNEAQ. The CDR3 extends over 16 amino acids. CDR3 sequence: CASSLDRAGRADTQYF. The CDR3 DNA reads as TGTGCCAGCAGCTTAGATAGGGCGGGGAGGGCAGATACGCAGTATTTT.

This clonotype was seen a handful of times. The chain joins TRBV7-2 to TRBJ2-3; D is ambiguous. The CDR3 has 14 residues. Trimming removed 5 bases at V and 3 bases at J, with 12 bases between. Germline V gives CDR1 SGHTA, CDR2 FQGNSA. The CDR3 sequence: CASSPLHTTDTQYF. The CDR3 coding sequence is TGTGCCAGCAGCCCATTACACACGACAGATACGCAGTATTTT.

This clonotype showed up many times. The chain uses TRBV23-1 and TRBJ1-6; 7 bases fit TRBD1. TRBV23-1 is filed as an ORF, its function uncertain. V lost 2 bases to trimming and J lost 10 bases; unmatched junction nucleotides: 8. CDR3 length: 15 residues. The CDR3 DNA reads TGCGCCAGCAGTCAACTACGGACAGGTGGCTCACCCCTCCACTTT. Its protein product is CASSQLRTGGSPLHF.

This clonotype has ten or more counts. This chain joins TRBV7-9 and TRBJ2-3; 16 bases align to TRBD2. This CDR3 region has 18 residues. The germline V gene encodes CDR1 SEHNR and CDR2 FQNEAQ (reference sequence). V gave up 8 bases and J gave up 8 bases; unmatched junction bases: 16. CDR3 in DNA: TGTGCCAGCGCCTCCGGGACTAGCGGGGGGGCCATACGAGCTACGCAGTATTTT. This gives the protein CASASGTSGGAIRATQYF. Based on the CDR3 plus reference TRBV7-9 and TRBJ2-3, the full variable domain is DTGVSQNPRHKITKRGQNVTFRCDPISEHNRLYWYRQTLGQGPEFLTYFQNEAQLEKSRLLSDRFSAERPKGSFSTLEIQRTEQGDSAMYLCASASGTSGGAIRATQYFGPGTRLTVL.

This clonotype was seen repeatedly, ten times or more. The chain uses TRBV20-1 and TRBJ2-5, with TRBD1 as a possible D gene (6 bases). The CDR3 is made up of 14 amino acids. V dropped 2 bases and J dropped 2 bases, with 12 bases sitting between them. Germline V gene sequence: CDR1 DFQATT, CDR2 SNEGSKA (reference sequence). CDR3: CSARFTRGQETQYF. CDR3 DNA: TGCAGTGCTAGATTCACTAGGGGGCAAGAGACCCAGTACTTC.

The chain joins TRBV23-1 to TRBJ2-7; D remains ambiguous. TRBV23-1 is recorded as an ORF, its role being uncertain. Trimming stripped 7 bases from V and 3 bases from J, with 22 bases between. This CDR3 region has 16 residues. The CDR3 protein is CASMYKRAGLVYEQYV. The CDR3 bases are TGCGCCAGCATGTACAAAAGGGCAGGCCTGGTCTACGAGCAGTACGTC.

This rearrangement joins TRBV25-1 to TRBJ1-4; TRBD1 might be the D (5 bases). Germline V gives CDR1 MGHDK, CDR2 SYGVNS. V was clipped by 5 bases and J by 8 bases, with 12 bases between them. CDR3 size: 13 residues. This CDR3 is CASSIGGGEKLFF. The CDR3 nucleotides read TGTGCCAGCAGTATCGGGGGAGGCGAAAAACTGTTTTTT.

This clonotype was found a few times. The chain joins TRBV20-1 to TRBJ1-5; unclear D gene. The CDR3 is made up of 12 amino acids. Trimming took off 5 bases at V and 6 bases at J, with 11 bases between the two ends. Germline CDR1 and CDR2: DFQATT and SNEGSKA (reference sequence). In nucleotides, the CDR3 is TGCAGTGCTTCGAATGCGGGTCAGCCCCAGCATTTT. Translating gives CSASNAGQPQHF.

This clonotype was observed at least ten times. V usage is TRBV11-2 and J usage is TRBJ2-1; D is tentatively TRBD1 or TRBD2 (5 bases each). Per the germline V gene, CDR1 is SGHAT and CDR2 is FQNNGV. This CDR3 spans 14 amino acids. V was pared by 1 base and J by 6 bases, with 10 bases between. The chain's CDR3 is CASSLAGARNEQFF. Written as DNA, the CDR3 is TGTGCCAGCAGCTTAGCCGGGGCCCGCAATGAGCAGTTCTTC.

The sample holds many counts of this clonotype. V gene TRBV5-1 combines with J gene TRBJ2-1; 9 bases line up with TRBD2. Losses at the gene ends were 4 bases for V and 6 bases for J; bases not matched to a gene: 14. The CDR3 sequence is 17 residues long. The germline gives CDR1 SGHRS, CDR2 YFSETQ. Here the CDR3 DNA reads TGCGCCAGCAGCCCGGACAAGGGGCGGGGGGGCGTCAATGAGCAGTTCTTC. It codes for CASSPDKGRGGVNEQFF.

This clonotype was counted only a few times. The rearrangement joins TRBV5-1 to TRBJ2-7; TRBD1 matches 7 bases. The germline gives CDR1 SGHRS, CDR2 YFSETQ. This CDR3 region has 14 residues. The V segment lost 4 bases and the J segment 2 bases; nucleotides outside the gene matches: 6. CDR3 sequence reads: CASSPQGGTYEQYV. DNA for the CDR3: TGCGCCAGCAGCCCCCAAGGGGGCACCTACGAGCAGTACGTC.

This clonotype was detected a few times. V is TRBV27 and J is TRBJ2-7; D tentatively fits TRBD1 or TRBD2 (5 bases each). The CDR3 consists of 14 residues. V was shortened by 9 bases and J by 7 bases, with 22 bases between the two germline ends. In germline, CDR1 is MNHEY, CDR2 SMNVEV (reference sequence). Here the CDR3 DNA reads TGTGCCAGAAGGAACGGCCCAGGGAGAGGAGAGCAGTACGTC. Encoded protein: CARRNGPGRGEQYV.

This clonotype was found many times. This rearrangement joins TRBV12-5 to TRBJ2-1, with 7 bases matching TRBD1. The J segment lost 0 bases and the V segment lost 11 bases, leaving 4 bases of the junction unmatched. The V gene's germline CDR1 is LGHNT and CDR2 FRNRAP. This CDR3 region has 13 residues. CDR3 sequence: CASAGGSYNEQFF. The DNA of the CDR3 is TGTGCTTCGGCAGGGGGCTCCTACAATGAGCAGTTCTTC.

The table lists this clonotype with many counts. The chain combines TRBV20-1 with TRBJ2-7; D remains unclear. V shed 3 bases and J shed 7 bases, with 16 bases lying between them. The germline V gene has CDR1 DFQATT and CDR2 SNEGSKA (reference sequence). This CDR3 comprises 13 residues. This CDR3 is CSARPPSVSEQYV. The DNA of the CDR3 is TGCAGTGCTAGGCCTCCCTCGGTCTCGGAGCAGTACGTC.

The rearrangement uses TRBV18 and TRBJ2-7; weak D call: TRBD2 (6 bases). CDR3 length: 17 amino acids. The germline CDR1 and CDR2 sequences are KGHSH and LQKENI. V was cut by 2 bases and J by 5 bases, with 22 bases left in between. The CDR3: CASSPWGGDSIGDEQYF. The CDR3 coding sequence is TGTGCCAGCTCACCATGGGGCGGGGACTCCATCGGGGACGAGCAGTACTTC.

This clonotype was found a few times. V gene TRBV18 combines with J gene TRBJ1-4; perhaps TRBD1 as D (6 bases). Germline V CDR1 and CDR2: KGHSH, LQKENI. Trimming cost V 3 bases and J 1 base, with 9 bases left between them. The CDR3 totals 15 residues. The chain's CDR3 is CASSPRTVTNEKLFF. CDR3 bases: TGTGCCAGCTCACCCCGGACAGTAACTAATGAAAAACTGTTTTTT.